These T cell receptor beta chains were read from a single sample in a study of T cell responses to AZD1222 COVID-19 vaccine. Repertoires were generated with immunoSEQ multiplex PCR, while TCRdb's copy carries only in-frame clones and drops some. The sample includes 75,000 to 85,000 clones, around nine tenths of them seen just once. The sample was peripheral blood, taken 28 days after the second AZD1222 dose. These receptors were taken from an adult who received the AZD1222 COVID-19 vaccine. CDR3s include the opening cysteine and the closing phenylalanine or tryptophan. The D gene is left open where the match is weak. Clone size is shown for a subset of rows, as once, few, many or a class of expanded clone.

TRBJ2-7 TRBV19 NA NA TGTGCCAGTAGTATCGGCGGCAGCTCCTACGAGCAGTACTTC CASSIGGSSYEQYF
TRBJ1-5 TRBV6-2/TRBV6-3 NA TRBD1 TGTGCCAGCAGCCACCGACAGGGTTTTAGGAATCAGCCCCAGCATTTT CASSHRQGFRNQPQHF
TRBJ2-7 TRBV9 NA TRBD1 TGTGCCAGCGGGATCGGGACAGGGAGTATGGTGCAGTACTTC CASGIGTGSMVQYF
TRBJ2-4 TRBV4-2 NA NA TGTGCCAGCAGCCAAGACGGCAGGGGTGAAAACATTCAGTACTTC CASSQDGRGENIQYF
TRBJ2-5 TRBV7-2 NA TRBD2 TGTGCCAGCAGCATTAGCGGGGGGGCCGAAGAGACCCAGTACTTC CASSISGGAEETQYF
TRBJ1-4 TRBV5-4 NA NA TGTGCCAGCAGCCTAGATCCCTTGGGTAATGAAAAACTGTTTTTT CASSLDPLGNEKLFF
TRBJ2-6 TRBV9 NA NA TGTGCCAGCAGCCCGCAAGGTTCTGGGGCCAACGTCCTGACTTTC CASSPQGSGANVLTF
TRBJ2-2 TRBV7-9 NA TRBD2 TGTGCCAGCAGCTACTTATCCGGGACTAGCGGGTCCGGGGAGCTGTTTTTT CASSYLSGTSGSGELFF
TRBJ2-7 TRBV4-2 NA NA TGTGCCAGCAGCCAAGATGGGTACGAGCAGTACTTC CASSQDGYEQYF
TRBJ1-2 TRBV19 NA TRBD1 TGTGCCAGTAGTCTTCCGGGACAGGGACATGGCTACACCTTC CASSLPGQGHGYTF
TRBJ1-4 TRBV7-5 NA NA TGTGCCAGAAGCTGGACCGGGAACGAAAATGAAAAACTGTTTTTT CARSWTGNENEKLFF
TRBJ1-1 TRBV2 NA NA TGTGCCAGCTTTCGCTCAAACGTCGCCGTTGAAGCTTTCTTT CASFRSNVAVEAFF
TRBJ2-5 TRBV4-2 NA TRBD2 TGTGCCAGCAGCCTCCCTCAAGGGGCGGGGGGTATAGAGACCCAGTACTTC CASSLPQGAGGIETQYF
TRBJ2-2 TRBV9 NA TRBD2 TGTGCCAGCAGCGTCCTAGCGGGGGCCCCTAACACCGGGGAGCTGTTTTTT CASSVLAGAPNTGELFF
TRBJ2-7 TRBV6-6 NA TRBD1 TGTGCCAGCAGTCCCCACTCGACAGGGGTGGACTACGAGCAGTACTTC CASSPHSTGVDYEQYF
TRBJ1-2 TRBV18 NA NA TGTGCCAGCTCACCACCGGGGGCTTCGGCAGCACACCTCTATGGCTACACCTTC CASSPPGASAAHLYGYTF
TRBJ2-3 TRBV29-1 NA NA TGCAGCGTTGTAGAAGGAAGGAGCACAGATACGCAGTATTTT CSVVEGRSTDTQYF
TRBJ2-3 TRBV9 NA NA TGTGCCAGCAGCGAGGGGGGCTCGAGCACAGATACGCAGTATTTT CASSEGGSSTDTQYF
TRBJ1-5 TRBV11-3 NA NA TGTGCCAGCAGCCCAAATACCCGAGGGGGAAGCAATCAGCCCCAGCATTTT CASSPNTRGGSNQPQHF
TRBJ1-2 TRBV18 NA NA TGTGCCAGCTCACTTCGACAGGACTCGGGGGGCTACACCTTC CASSLRQDSGGYTF
TRBJ1-3 TRBV7-6 NA NA TGTGCCAGCAGCCCGCGGGAGGCCTCTGGAAACACCATATATTTT CASSPREASGNTIYF
TRBJ1-2 TRBV12-3/TRBV12-4 once NA TGTGCCAGCAGCGGGGCGTATGGCTATGGCTACACCTTC CASSGAYGYGYTF
TRBJ1-4 TRBV6-5 NA NA TGTGCCAGCAGTTACTCGGCAGGTAGTAATGAAAAACTGTTTTTT CASSYSAGSNEKLFF
TRBJ1-5 TRBV19 NA TRBD1 TGTGCCAGTAGTCTACAGGGGGCTTATCAGCCCCAGCATTTT CASSLQGAYQPQHF
TRBJ1-2 TRBV25-1 NA TRBD1 TGTGCCAGCAGTGGAGGACAGGGCCGTGGCTATGGCTACACCTTC CASSGGQGRGYGYTF
TRBJ1-4 TRBV29-1 NA NA TGCAGCGTTGAGGTACTGATGAGTAATGAAAAACTGTTTTTT CSVEVLMSNEKLFF
TRBJ1-4 TRBV10-3 NA TRBD1 TGTGCCACTGCGCCGGGACAGGGGGCAACTAATGAAAAACTGTTTTTT CATAPGQGATNEKLFF
TRBJ1-2 TRBV7-3 NA NA TGTGCCAGCAGCTTAGATGGGTATGGCTACACCTTC CASSLDGYGYTF
TRBJ2-7 TRBV7-2 NA TRBD2 TGTGCCAGCAGCCCCCGGGCCGGGGGGTCCTACGAGCAGTACTTC CASSPRAGGSYEQYF
TRBJ2-7 TRBV11-2 NA TRBD1 TGTGCCAGCAGAATACAGGGGGCGGGCTCCTACGAGCAGTACTTC CASRIQGAGSYEQYF
TRBJ1-4 TRBV28 NA TRBD1 TGTGCCAGCACCACTTCAGGGGGGGATGAAAAACTGTTTTTT CASTTSGGDEKLFF
TRBJ1-2 TRBV19 NA NA TGTGCCAGTAGTATGGTAGGAAGCTATAACTATGGCTACACCTTC CASSMVGSYNYGYTF
TRBJ2-7 TRBV18 NA TRBD1 TGTGCCAGCTCACCAATAGAACCGACAGGGGGGCACGAGCAGTACTTC CASSPIEPTGGHEQYF
TRBJ1-1 TRBV7-9 once TRBD1 TGTGCCAGCAGCACGGACAGGGACACTGAAGCTTTCTTT CASSTDRDTEAFF
TRBJ1-2 TRBV6-5 NA NA TGTGCCAGCAGTTACGGGGGTATTTATGGCTACACCTTC CASSYGGIYGYTF
TRBJ1-3 TRBV28 NA NA TGTGCCAGCAGTTTATCTCCATGGGACACCATATATTTT CASSLSPWDTIYF
TRBJ1-1 TRBV24-1 NA NA TGTGCCACTCAGTACACGGCGGGAACTGAAGCTTTCTTT CATQYTAGTEAFF